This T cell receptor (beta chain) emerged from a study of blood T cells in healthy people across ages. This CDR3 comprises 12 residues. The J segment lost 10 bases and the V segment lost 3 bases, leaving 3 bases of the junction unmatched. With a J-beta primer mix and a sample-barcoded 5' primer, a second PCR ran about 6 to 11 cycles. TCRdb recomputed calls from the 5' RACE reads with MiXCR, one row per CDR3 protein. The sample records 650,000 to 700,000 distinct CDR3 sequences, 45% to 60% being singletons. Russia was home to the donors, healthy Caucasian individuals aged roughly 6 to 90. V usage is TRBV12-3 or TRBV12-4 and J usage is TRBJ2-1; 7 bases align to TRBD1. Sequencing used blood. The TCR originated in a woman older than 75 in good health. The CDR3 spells CASSFQTGEQFF. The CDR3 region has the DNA TGTGCCAGCAGTTTCCAGACAGGGGAGCAGTTCTTC.